The sequence of this T cell receptor beta chain was determined in a study of T cells in Graves' hyperthyroidism and ophthalmopathy. The CDR3 sequence is 15 residues long. The germline V gene encodes CDR1 LNHDA and CDR2 SQIVND (reference sequence). J gave up 6 bases and V 3 bases, and 1 base lay outside the gene matches. Stable Graves' hyperthyroidism meant no ophthalmopathy progression within 18 months. As to this clonotype: Its antigen is unknown.

Regions amplified from RNA transcripts were the TCR beta CDR3 regions. Researchers ran a first-round RT-PCR on the TCR CDR3 using the HTBI primer set. TCRdb redid the calling of the multiplex PCR reads with MiXCR, one entry per CDR3 protein. The sample carries approximately 420,000 distinct CDR3 sequences, roughly 13% recorded once. Study results and caveats: Ophthalmopathy onset followed model prediction by a median roughly 6 months. Blood also carried most thyroid clonotypes expanded above 0.001.

Specimen: blood. The sequence came from a young woman with Graves' hyperthyroidism. The chain has TRBV19 and TRBJ1-6; 11 positions match TRBD1. Here the CDR3 reads CASSMDRGLNSPLHF. The DNA for the CDR3 is TGTGCCAGTAGTATGGACAGGGGGCTTAATTCACCCCTCCACTTT. The complete variable domain, with remaining parts taken from reference TRBV19 and TRBJ1-6, reads DGGITQSPKYLFRKEGQNVTLSCEQNLNHDAMYWYRQDPGQGLRLIYYSQIVNDFQKGDIAEGYSVSREKKESFPLTVTSAQKNPTAFYLCASSMDRGLNSPLHFGNGTRLTVT.